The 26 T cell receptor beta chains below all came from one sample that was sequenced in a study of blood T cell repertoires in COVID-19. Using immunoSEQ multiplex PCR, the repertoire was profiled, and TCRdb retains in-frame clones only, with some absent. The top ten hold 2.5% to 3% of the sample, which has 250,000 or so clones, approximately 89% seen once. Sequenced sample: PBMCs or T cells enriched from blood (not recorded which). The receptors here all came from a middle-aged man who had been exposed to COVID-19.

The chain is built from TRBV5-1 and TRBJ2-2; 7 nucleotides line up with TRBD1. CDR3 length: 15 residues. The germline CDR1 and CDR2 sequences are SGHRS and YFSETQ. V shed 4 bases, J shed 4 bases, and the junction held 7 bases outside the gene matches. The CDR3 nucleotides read TGCGCCAGCAGCAGAGGACAGGCCCCCACCGGGGAGCTGTTTTTT. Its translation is CASSRGQAPTGELFF.

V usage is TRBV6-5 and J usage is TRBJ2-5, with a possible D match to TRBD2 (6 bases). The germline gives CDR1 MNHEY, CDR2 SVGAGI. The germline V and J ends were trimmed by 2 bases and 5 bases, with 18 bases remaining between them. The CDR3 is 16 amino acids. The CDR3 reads CASSYGQTTSHETQYF. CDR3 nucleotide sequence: TGTGCCAGCAGTTACGGGCAGACGACTAGTCATGAGACCCAGTACTTC.

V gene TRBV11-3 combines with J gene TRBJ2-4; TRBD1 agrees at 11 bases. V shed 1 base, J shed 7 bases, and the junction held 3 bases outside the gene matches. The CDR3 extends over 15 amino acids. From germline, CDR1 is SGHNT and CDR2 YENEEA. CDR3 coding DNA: TGTGCCAGCAGCTTAGGGACAGGGGGCCTGAACATTCAGTACTTC. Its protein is CASSLGTGGLNIQYF. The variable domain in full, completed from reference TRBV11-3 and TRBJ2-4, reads EAGVVQSPRYKIIEKKQPVAFWCNPISGHNTLYWYLQNLGQGPELLIRYENEEAVDDSQLPKDRFSAERLKGVDSTLKIQPAELGDSAVYLCASSLGTGGLNIQYFGAGTRLSVL.

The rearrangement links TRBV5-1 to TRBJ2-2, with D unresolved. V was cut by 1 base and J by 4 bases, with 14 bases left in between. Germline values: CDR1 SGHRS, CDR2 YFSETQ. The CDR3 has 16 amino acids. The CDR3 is CASSLMVVRSTGELFF. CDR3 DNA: TGCGCCAGCAGCTTGATGGTAGTAAGGAGCACCGGGGAGCTGTTTTTT.

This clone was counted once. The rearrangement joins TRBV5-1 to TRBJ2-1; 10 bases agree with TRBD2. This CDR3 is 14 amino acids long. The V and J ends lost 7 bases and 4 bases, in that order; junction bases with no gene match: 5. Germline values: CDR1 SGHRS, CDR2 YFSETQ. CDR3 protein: CASSRTSGYNEQFF. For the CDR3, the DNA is TGCGCCAGCTCTCGGACTAGCGGATACAATGAGCAGTTCTTC.

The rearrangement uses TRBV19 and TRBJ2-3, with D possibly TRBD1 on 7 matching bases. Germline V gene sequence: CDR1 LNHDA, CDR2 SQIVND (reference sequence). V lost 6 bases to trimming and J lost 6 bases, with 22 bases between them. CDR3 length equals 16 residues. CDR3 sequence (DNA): TGTGCCAGTAGCACGAAGGACAGGCGGGGACGGGATACGCAGTATTTT. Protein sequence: CASSTKDRRGRDTQYF.

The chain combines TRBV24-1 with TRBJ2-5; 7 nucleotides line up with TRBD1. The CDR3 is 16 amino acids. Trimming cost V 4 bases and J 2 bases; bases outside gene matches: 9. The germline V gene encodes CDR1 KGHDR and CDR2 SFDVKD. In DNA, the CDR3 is TGTGCCACCAGTGAGGACCGGGACAGAGATCAAGAGACCCAGTACTTC. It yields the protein CATSEDRDRDQETQYF.

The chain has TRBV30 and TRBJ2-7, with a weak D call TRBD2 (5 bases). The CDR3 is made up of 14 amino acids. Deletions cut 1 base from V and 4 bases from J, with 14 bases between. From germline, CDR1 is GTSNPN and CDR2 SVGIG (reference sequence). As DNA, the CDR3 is TGTGCCTGGAGTGGTGTGGACGGACTTTACGAGCAGTACTTC. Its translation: CAWSGVDGLYEQYF.

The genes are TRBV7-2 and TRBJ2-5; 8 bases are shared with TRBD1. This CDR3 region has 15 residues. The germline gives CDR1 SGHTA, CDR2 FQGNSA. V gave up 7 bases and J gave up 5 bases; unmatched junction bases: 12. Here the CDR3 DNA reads TGTGCCAGCATCCTACAGACAGGGGACGGGGAGACCCAGTACTTC. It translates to CASILQTGDGETQYF.

This CDR3 is CASSLEGTKSDTQYF. The CDR3 DNA reads TGTGCCAGCAGCTTGGAGGGGACTAAGTCGGATACGCAGTATTTT. The rearrangement joins TRBV5-4 to TRBJ2-3, with 7 bases aligning to TRBD2. V shed 0 bases and J 6 bases; nucleotides not matched to a gene: 7. CDR1 is SGHNT and CDR2 is YYREEE in the germline V gene (reference sequence). The CDR3 totals 15 residues.

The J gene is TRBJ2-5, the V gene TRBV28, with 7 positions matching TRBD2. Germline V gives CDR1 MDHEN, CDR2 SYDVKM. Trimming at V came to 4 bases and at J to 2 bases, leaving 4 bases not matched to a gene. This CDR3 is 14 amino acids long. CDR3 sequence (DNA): TGTGCCAGCAGTTCCCCGGGACTACAAGAGACCCAGTACTTC. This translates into CASSSPGLQETQYF.

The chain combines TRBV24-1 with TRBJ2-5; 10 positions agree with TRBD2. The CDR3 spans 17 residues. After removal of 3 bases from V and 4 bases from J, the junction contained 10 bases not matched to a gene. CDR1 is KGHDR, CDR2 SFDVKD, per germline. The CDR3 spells CATSDASLTSGIETQYF. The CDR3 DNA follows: TGTGCCACCAGTGATGCCTCCCTTACTAGCGGGATAGAGACCCAGTACTTC.

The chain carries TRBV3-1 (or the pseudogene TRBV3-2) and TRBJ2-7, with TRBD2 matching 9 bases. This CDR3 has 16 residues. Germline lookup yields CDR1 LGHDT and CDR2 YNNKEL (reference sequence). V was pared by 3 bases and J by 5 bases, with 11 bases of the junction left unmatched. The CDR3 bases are TGTGCCAGCAGCCAGGGCCGTAGCGGGAGTGTCCACGAGCAGTACTTC. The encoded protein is CASSQGRSGSVHEQYF.

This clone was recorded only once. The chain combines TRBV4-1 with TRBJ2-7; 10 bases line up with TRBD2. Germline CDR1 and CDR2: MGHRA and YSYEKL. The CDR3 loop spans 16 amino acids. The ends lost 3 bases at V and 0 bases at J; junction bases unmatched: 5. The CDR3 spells CASSHEPSGSSYEQYF. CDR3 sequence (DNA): TGCGCCAGCAGCCATGAACCTAGCGGGAGCTCCTACGAGCAGTACTTC.

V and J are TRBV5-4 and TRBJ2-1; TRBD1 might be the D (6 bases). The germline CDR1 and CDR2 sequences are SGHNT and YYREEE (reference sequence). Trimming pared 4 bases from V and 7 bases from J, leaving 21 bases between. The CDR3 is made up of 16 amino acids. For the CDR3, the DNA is TGTGCCAGCAGCCCCCCCACGGACAGTTTGGGGAATGAGCAGTTCTTC. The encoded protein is CASSPPTDSLGNEQFF.

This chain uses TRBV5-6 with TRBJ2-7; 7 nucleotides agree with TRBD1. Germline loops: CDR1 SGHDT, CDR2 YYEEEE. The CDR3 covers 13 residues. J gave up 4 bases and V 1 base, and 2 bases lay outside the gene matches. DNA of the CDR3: TGTGCCAGCAGCTTGACAGGGGAGTACGAGCAGTACTTC. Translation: CASSLTGEYEQYF.

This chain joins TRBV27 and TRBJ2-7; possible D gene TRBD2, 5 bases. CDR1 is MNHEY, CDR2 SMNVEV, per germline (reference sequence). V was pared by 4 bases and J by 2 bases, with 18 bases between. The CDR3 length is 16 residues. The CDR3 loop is CASSSPSGEFPYEQYF. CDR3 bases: TGTGCCAGCAGTTCCCCCTCCGGGGAGTTCCCCTACGAGCAGTACTTC.

The CDR3 sequence: CASSLGKNEQYF. CDR3 nucleotide sequence: TGTGCCAGCAGCTTAGGTAAAAACGAGCAGTACTTC. J is TRBJ2-7 and V is TRBV11-1; D ambiguous. Germline CDR1 SGHAT, CDR2 FQDESV (reference sequence). V was pared by 1 base and J by 5 bases, with 6 bases between. This CDR3 comprises 12 residues. Using reference TRBV11-1 and TRBJ2-7 for the parts outside the CDR3, the full variable domain is EAEVAQSPRYKITEKSQAVAFWCDPISGHATLYWYRQILGQGPELLVQFQDESVVDDSQLPKDRFSAERLKGVDSTLKIQPAELGDSAMYLCASSLGKNEQYFGPGTRLTVT.

CDR3 loop: CASSPAGIQPQHF. The CDR3 DNA sequence: TGTGCCAGCAGCCCGGCGGGGATCCAGCCCCAGCATTTT. The chain employs TRBV27 and TRBJ1-5, with D unresolved. CDR3 length: 13 amino acids. V dropped 6 bases and J dropped 7 bases, with 13 bases sitting between them. Germline V gene lookup returns CDR1 MNHEY and CDR2 SMNVEV (reference sequence).

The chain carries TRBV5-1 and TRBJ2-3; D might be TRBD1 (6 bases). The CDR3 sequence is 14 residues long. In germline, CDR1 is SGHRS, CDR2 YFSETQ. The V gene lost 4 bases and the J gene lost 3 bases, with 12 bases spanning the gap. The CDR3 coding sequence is TGCGCCAGCAGCAGAACAGGGTTGACAGATACGCAGTATTTT. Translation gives CASSRTGLTDTQYF.

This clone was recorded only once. Written as DNA, the CDR3 is TGTGCCAGTAGTACGACAGGGGGCGGGAACGAGCAGTACTTC. Translated, it gives CASSTTGGGNEQYF. The rearrangement uses TRBV19 and TRBJ2-7; 10 bases are shared with TRBD1. Germline CDR1 and CDR2: LNHDA and SQIVND (reference sequence). The CDR3 totals 14 residues. Trimming at V came to 4 bases and at J to 5 bases, leaving 5 bases not matched to a gene.

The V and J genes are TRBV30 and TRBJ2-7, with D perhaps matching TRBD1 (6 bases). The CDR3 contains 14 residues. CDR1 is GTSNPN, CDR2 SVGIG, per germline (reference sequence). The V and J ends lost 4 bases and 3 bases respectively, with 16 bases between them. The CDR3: CAWIKETGFYEQYF. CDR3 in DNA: TGTGCCTGGATCAAAGAGACAGGTTTCTACGAGCAGTACTTC.

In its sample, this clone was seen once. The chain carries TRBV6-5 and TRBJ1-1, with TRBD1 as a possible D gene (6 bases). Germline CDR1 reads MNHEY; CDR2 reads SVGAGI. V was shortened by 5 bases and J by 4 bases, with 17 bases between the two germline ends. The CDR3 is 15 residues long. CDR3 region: CASSQQGGGSTEAFF. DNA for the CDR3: TGTGCCAGCAGTCAACAGGGTGGGGGAAGCACTGAAGCTTTCTTT.

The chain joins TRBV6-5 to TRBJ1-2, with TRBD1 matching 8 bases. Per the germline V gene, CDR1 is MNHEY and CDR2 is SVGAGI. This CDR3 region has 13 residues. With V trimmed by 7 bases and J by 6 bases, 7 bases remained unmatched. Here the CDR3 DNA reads TGTGCCAGCAAAGGACAGGGTCTGAATGGCTACACCTTC. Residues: CASKGQGLNGYTF.

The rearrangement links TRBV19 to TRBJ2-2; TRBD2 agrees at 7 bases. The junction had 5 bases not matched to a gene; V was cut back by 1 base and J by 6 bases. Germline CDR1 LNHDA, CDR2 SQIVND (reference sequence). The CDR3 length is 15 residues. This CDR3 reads CASSIVTGGAGELFF. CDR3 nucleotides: TGTGCCAGTAGTATAGTTACGGGAGGTGCCGGGGAGCTGTTTTTT.

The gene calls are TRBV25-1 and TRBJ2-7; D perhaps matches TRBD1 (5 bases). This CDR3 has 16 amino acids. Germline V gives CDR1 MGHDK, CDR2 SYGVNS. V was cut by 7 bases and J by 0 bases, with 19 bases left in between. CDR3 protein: CASTVGGRGSSYEQYF. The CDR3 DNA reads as TGTGCCAGCACCGTCGGCGGTAGGGGTAGCTCCTACGAGCAGTACTTC.